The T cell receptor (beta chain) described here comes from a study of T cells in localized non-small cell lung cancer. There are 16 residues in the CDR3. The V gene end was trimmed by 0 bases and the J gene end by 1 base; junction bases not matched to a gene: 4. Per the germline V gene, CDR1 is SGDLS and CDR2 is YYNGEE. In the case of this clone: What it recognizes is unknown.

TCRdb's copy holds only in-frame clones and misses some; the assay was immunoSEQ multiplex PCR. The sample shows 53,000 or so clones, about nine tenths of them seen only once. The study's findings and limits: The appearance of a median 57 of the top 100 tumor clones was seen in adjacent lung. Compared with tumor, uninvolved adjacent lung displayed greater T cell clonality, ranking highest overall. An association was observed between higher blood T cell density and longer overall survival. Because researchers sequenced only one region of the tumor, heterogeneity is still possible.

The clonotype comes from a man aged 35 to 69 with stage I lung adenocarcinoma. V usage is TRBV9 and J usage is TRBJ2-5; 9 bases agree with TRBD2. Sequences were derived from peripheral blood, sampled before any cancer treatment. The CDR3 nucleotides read TGTGCCAGCAGCGTAGAGATTAGCGGGAGCCAAGAGACCCAGTACTTC. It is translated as CASSVEISGSQETQYF. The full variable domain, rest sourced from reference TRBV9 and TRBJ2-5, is DSGVTQTPKHLITATGQRVTLRCSPRSGDLSVYWYQQSLDQGLQFLIQYYNGEERAKGNILERFSAQQFPDLHSELNLSSLELGDSALYFCASSVEISGSQETQYFGPGTRLLVL.